A selection of T cell receptor beta chains follows, all from one sample in a study of graft-versus-host responses after intestinal transplantation. Generated by immunoSEQ multiplex PCR, the TCRdb table keeps only in-frame clones and is missing some. In the table there are roughly 10,000 clones, under 35% of which are singletons. The sequenced sample was alloreactive CD8+ T cells from a mixed lymphocyte reaction culture, obtained before intestinal transplant. Receptor source: a human patient who received an intestinal transplant. The CDR3 runs from the conserved cysteine through the conserved F or W. D genes are given only for firm matches. Clone size appears in some rows only: once, few, many, or a class for an expanded clone.

v_gene	abundance	d_gene	j_gene	CDR3nt	CDR3aa
TRBV11-2	-	TRBD2	TRBJ2-3	TGTGCCAGCAGCAGTCATTGGGGAACTAGCGGGGGGGGCACAGATACGCAGTATTTT	CASSSHWGTSGGGTDTQYF
TRBV7-9	few	-	TRBJ2-1	TGTGCCAGCAGCTCGAGAGGCCGGGGGGAGCAGTTCTTC	CASSSRGRGEQFF
TRBV5-1	-	-	TRBJ1-1	TGCGCCAGCAGCTTGCCCGGGGGCACTGAAGCTTTCTTT	CASSLPGGTEAFF
TRBV19	few	TRBD1	TRBJ2-3	TGTGCCAGTAGTATTGGACAGGGGGTCACAGATACGCAGTATTTT	CASSIGQGVTDTQYF
TRBV19	few	-	TRBJ2-5	TGTGCCAGTAATCAGGGCCCGGGAGAGACCCAGTACTTC	CASNQGPGETQYF
TRBV29-1	-	-	TRBJ2-5	TGCAGCGTTGAAAGCCCGTTCGGGGCGGGGGAGACCCAGTACTTC	CSVESPFGAGETQYF
TRBV11-1	-	TRBD1	TRBJ2-5	TGTGCCAGCAGCTTAATGGGGAACAGGGGACGGGAGACCCAGTACTTC	CASSLMGNRGRETQYF
TRBV6-5	-	TRBD1	TRBJ2-5	TGTGCCAGCAGTTACGGGACAGGGGGGGAGACCCAGTACTTC	CASSYGTGGETQYF
TRBV19	few	-	TRBJ2-3	TGTGCCAGTAGTATCGGGTGGGGCACAGATACGCAGTATTTT	CASSIGWGTDTQYF
TRBV12-2	-	-	TRBJ2-3	TGTGCAAGTCGCTCCGGGACTAGGATAGTTACAGATACGCAGTATTTT	CASRSGTRIVTDTQYF
TRBV18	-	TRBD2	TRBJ2-5	TGTGCCAGCTCAACCACACTAGCGTCGCAAGAGACCCAGTACTTC	CASSTTLASQETQYF
TRBV21-1	few	-	TRBJ2-3	TGTGCCAGCAGCCTAAGGGGTGCAGGGACAGATACGCAGTATTTT	CASSLRGAGTDTQYF
TRBV7-9	-	TRBD2	TRBJ2-3	TGTGCCAGCAGCTTTGGCGGGGGGCCGCCAGATACGCAGTATTTT	CASSFGGGPPDTQYF
TRBV6-5	-	-	TRBJ1-2	TGTGCCAGCAGTCCTACAGGATCGTATGGCTACACCTTC	CASSPTGSYGYTF
TRBV6-5	medium-sized	TRBD1	TRBJ1-6	TGTGCCAGCAGCGGAGGACAGGGGGTATTTTCACCCCTCCACTTT	CASSGGQGVFSPLHF
TRBV6-6	few	TRBD1	TRBJ1-1	TGTGCCAGCAGTTACTGGCAGGGGGACACTGAAGCTTTCTTT	CASSYWQGDTEAFF
TRBV6-5	medium-sized	-	TRBJ1-2	TGTGCCAGCAGTTACGAGCGGTGGGCTGGCTACACCTTC	CASSYERWAGYTF
TRBV27	-	-	TRBJ2-7	TGTGCCAGCAGTTTAGGGCCGGTCTCCTACGAGCAGTACTTC	CASSLGPVSYEQYF
TRBV6-5	few	-	TRBJ1-1	TGTGCCAGCAGCTTGGACAGCGGAAACACTGAAGCTTTCTTT	CASSLDSGNTEAFF
TRBV13	few	-	TRBJ2-1	TGTGCCAGCAGCTTCTTCAATGAGCAGTTCTTC	CASSFFNEQFF
TRBV2	medium-sized	TRBD1	TRBJ1-1	TGTGCCAGCAGTGGAAATCCGGGACAGGGGGAGAACACTGAAGCTTTCTTT	CASSGNPGQGENTEAFF
TRBV6-6	few	-	TRBJ1-1	TGTGCCAGCAGTTACTTGCAGGGGCAGAACACTGAAGCTTTCTTT	CASSYLQGQNTEAFF
TRBV5-1	few	-	TRBJ1-1	TGCGCCAGCAGCCCGGGAGGGGGGGGGAACACTGAAGCTTTCTTT	CASSPGGGGNTEAFF
TRBV10-2	-	-	TRBJ2-7	TGCGCCAGCAGTGAGTCGGAGACCTACGAGCAGTACTTC	CASSESETYEQYF
TRBV5-6	-	-	TRBJ2-7	TGTGCCAGCAGCTTAACGCAGGGCTACGAGCAGTACTTC	CASSLTQGYEQYF
TRBV9	-	TRBD2	TRBJ2-5	TGTGCCAGCAGCGGGGGGGGACTCGGCGAGACCCAGTACTTC	CASSGGGLGETQYF
TRBV7-9	-	TRBD2	TRBJ2-3	TGTGCCAGCAGCTTTCCGACTAGCGGGGCCATCACAGATACGCAGTATTTT	CASSFPTSGAITDTQYF
TRBV7-3	few	TRBD2	TRBJ2-7	TGTGCCAGCAGCATGCTAGCGGGGGGGACCTACGAGCAGTACTTC	CASSMLAGGTYEQYF
TRBV25-1	few	-	TRBJ2-7	TGTGCCAGCATTTCTCCAGGCTACGAGCAGTACTTC	CASISPGYEQYF
TRBV27	-	-	TRBJ2-1	TGTGCCACCCTACTAACACCGGGACACCAATTGGATGAGCAGTTCTTC	CATLLTPGHQLDEQFF
TRBV5-1	few	-	TRBJ1-1	TGCGCCAGCGCCGACAGCCCCCCGGGTGAAGCTTTCTTT	CASADSPPGEAFF
TRBV13	-	-	TRBJ2-5	TGTGCCAGCAGCACCCAGCAAGAGACCCAGTACTTC	CASSTQQETQYF
TRBV6-6	-	TRBD1	TRBJ1-2	TGTGCCAGCAGGGAGACAGGACAGGCGGGTGGCTACACCTTC	CASRETGQAGGYTF
TRBV6-1	few	-	TRBJ1-5	TGTGCCAGCAGCCCTTTGGGGAGTCAGCCCCAGCATTTT	CASSPLGSQPQHF
TRBV5-6	few	TRBD1	TRBJ2-7	TGTGCCAGCGAAGGGACAGGGGGCGCTGGGAACTACGAGCAGTACTTC	CASEGTGGAGNYEQYF
TRBV19	-	TRBD1	TRBJ2-1	TGTGCCAGTAGCCAGGGGGCGCGAGAGCAGTTCTTC	CASSQGAREQFF
TRBV10-1	-	-	TRBJ1-6	TGCGCCAGCAGTTGGAGTTCGGGGGAACCCCTCCACTTT	CASSWSSGEPLHF
TRBV5-1	medium-sized	-	TRBJ2-7	TGCGCCAGCAGCGAAGGGAGAGCCGGGTGGTACGAGCAGTACTTC	CASSEGRAGWYEQYF
TRBV2	few	-	TRBJ2-3	TGTGCCAGCAACCACGACTACACAGATACGCAGTATTTT	CASNHDYTDTQYF
TRBV5-6	few	-	TRBJ1-1	TGTGCCAGCAGCTTCGGGAACACTGAAGCTTTCTTT	CASSFGNTEAFF
TRBV18	-	-	TRBJ1-1	TGTGCCAGCTCACCCGGGTGGACTGAAGCTTTCTTT	CASSPGWTEAFF
TRBV6-5	medium-sized	TRBD1	TRBJ1-1	TGTGCCAGCAGTTATCTGGAGGGGGCCTTTGAAGCTTTCTTT	CASSYLEGAFEAFF
TRBV6-5	-	-	TRBJ2-7	TGTGCCAGCAGCCGAGGTCGAGTCTACGAGCAGTACTTC	CASSRGRVYEQYF
TRBV6-1	few	-	TRBJ2-7	TGTGCCAGCAGTGATGGCGCAGGGTCGATCTACGAGCAGTACTTC	CASSDGAGSIYEQYF
TRBV13	medium-sized	TRBD2	TRBJ2-2	TGTGCCAGCACCCCGGGGGGTTACACCGGGGAGCTGTTTTTT	CASTPGGYTGELFF
TRBV7-3	few	TRBD1	TRBJ2-2	TGTGCCAGCAGCCAGGGGACAGGGGGCCTCGGGGAGCTGTTTTTT	CASSQGTGGLGELFF
TRBV27	medium-sized	-	TRBJ1-5	TGTGCCAGCAGTTTAACAGGGTATAGCAATCAGCCCCAGCATTTT	CASSLTGYSNQPQHF
TRBV9	-	TRBD1	TRBJ2-7	TGTGCCAGCAGCGTAGGACAGGGGTTTGGATACGAGCAGTACTTC	CASSVGQGFGYEQYF
TRBV27	-	-	TRBJ1-2	TGTGCCAGCAGTTTTTGGATGGGCGGGGGAGTGGGAGGCTACACCTTC	CASSFWMGGGVGGYTF
TRBV5-1	-	TRBD2	TRBJ2-1	TGCGCCAGCAGCTGGACTAGCGGGGCCTACAATGAGCAGTTCTTC	CASSWTSGAYNEQFF
TRBV7-9	-	TRBD1	TRBJ2-1	TGTGCCAGCAGCTCGGGACAGGGGAATGAGCAGTTCTTC	CASSSGQGNEQFF